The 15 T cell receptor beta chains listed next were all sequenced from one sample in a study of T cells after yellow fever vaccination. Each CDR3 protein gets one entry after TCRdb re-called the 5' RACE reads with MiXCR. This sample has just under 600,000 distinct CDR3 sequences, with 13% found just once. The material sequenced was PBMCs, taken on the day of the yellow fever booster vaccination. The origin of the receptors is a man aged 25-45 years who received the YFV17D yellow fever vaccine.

CDR3 sequence reads: CSARDHTGGDTGELFF. In DNA form, the CDR3 reads TGCAGTGCTAGAGATCATACGGGAGGCGACACCGGGGAGCTGTTTTTT. The chain has TRBV20-1 and TRBJ2-2, with 7 nucleotides matching TRBD2. The V segment lost 0 bases and the J segment 3 bases; nucleotides outside the gene matches: 7. From germline, CDR1 is DFQATT and CDR2 SNEGSKA (reference sequence). The CDR3 totals 16 residues.

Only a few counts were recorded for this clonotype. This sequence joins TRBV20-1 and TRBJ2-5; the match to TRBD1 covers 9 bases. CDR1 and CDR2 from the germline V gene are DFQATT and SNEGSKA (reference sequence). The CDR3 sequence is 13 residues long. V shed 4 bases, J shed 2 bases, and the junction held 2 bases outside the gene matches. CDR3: CSAMGTGQETQYF. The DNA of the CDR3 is TGCAGTGCTATGGGGACAGGGCAAGAGACCCAGTACTTC.

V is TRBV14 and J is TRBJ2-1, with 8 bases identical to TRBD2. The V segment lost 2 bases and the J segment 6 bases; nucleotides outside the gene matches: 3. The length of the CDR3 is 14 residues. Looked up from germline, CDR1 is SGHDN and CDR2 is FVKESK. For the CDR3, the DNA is TGTGCCAGCAGCCAAACCCTAGCGGGCAATGAGCAGTTCTTC. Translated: CASSQTLAGNEQFF.

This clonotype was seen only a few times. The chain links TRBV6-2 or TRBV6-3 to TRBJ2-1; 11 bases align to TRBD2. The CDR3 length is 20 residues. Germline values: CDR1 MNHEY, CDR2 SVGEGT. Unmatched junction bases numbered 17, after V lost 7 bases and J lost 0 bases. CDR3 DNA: TGTGCCAGCACCCCCAGGTTGGGGACTAGCGGACCGAGCTCCTACAATGAGCAGTTCTTC. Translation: CASTPRLGTSGPSSYNEQFF.

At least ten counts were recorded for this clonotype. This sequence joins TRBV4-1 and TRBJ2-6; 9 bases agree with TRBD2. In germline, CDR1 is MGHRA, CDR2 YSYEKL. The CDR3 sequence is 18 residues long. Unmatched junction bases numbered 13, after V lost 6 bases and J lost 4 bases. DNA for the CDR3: TGCGCCAGCAGGGGGACTAGCTATACGCTCTCGGGGGCCAACGTCCTGACTTTC. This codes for CASRGTSYTLSGANVLTF.

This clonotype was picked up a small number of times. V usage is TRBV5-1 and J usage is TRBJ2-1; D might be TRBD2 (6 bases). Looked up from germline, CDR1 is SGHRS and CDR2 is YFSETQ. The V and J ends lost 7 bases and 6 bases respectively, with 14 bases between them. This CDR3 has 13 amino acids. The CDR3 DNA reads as TGCGCCAGCTGGAGGGGTCCCAGCAATGAGCAGTTCTTC. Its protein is CASWRGPSNEQFF. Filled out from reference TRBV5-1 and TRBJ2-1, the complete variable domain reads KAGVTQTPRYLIKTRGQQVTLSCSPISGHRSVSWYQQTPGQGLQFLFEYFSETQRNKGNFPGRFSGRQFSNSRSEMNVSTLELGDSALYLCASWRGPSNEQFFGPGTRLTVL.

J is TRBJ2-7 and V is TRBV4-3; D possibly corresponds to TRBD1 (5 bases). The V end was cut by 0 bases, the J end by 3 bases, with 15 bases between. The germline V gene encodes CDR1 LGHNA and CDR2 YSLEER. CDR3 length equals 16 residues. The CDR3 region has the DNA TGCGCCAGCAGCCAAGATTTAGGGGCCCCAGGCTACGAGCAGTACTTC. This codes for CASSQDLGAPGYEQYF.

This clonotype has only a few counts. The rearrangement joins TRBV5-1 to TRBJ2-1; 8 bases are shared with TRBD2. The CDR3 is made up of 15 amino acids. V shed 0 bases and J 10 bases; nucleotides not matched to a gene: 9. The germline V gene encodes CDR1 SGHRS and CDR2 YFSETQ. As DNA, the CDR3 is TGCGCCAGCAGCTTGGTTAGTAGCGGGATAGTGGAGCAGTTCTTC. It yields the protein CASSLVSSGIVEQFF.

CDR3 region: CSARDGATDTQYF. CDR3 coding DNA: TGCAGTGCTAGAGACGGAGCGACAGATACGCAGTATTTT. The rearrangement joins TRBV20-1 to TRBJ2-3; D remains ambiguous. V lost 0 bases to trimming and J lost 3 bases, with 7 bases between them. Looked up from germline, CDR1 is DFQATT and CDR2 is SNEGSKA (reference sequence). The length of the CDR3 is 13 residues.

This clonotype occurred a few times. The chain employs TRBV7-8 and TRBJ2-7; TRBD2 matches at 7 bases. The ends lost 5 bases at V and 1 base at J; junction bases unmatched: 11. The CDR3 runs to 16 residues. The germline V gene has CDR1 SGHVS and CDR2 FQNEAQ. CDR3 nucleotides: TGTGCCAGCAGCAGACATGGCGGGAGCGATTCCTACGAGCAGTACTTC. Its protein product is CASSRHGGSDSYEQYF. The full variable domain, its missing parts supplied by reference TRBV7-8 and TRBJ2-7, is GAGVSQSPRYKVAKRGQDVALRCDPISGHVSLFWYQQALGQGPEFLTYFQNEAQLDKSGLPSDRFFAERPEGSVSTLKIQRTQQEDSAVYLCASSRHGGSDSYEQYFGPGTRLTVT.

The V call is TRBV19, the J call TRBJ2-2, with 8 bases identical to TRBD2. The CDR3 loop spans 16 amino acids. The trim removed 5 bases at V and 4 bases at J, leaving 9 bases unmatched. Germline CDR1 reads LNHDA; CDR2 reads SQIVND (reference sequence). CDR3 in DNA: TGTGCCAGTAGTCCCAAGCGGGAGCGATTCACCGGGGAGCTGTTTTTT. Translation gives CASSPKRERFTGELFF. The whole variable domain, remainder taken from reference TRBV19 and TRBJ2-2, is DGGITQSPKYLFRKEGQNVTLSCEQNLNHDAMYWYRQDPGQGLRLIYYSQIVNDFQKGDIAEGYSVSREKKESFPLTVTSAQKNPTAFYLCASSPKRERFTGELFFGEGSRLTVL.

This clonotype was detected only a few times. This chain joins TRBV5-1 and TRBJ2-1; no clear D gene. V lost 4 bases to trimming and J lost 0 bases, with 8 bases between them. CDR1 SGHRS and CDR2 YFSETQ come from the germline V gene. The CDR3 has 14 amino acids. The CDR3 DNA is TGCGCCAGCAGCCAACCCAACTCCTACAATGAGCAGTTCTTC. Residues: CASSQPNSYNEQFF.

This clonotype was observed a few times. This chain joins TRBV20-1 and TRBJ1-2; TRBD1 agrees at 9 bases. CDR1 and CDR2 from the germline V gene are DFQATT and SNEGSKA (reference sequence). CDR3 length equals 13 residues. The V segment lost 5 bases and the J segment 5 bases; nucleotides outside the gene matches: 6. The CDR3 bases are TGCAGTGCTGGGACAGGGAGTGCGTATGGCTACACCTTC. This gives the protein CSAGTGSAYGYTF.

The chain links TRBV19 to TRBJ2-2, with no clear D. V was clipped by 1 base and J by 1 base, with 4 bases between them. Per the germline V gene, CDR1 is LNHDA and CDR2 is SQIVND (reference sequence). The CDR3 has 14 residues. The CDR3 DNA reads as TGTGCCAGTAGTATAGCCAGGAACACCGGGGAGCTGTTTTTT. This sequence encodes CASSIARNTGELFF.

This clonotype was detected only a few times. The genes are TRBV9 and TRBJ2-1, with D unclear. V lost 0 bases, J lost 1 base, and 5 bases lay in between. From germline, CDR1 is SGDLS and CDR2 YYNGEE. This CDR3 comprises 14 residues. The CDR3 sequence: CASSVDRSYNEQFF. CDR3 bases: TGTGCCAGCAGCGTAGATAGGTCCTACAATGAGCAGTTCTTC.